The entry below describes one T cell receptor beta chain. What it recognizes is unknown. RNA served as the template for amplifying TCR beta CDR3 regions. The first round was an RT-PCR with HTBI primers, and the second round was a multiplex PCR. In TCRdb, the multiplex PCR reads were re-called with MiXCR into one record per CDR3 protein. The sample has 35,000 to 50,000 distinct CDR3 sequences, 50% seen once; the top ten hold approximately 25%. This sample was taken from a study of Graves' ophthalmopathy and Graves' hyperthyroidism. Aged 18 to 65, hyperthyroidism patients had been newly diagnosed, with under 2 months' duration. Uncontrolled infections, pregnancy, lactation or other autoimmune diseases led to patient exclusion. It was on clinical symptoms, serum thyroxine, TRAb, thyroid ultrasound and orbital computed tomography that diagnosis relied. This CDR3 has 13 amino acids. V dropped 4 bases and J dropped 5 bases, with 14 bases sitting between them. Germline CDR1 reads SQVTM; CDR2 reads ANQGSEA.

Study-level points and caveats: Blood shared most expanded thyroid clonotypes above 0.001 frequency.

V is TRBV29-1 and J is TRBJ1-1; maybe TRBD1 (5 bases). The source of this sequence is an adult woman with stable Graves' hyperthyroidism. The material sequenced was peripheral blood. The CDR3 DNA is TGCAGCGTTGGGGAGCATGGGGGGACTGAAGCTTTCTTT. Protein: CSVGEHGGTEAFF. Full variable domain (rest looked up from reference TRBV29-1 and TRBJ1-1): SAVISQKPSRDICQRGTSLTIQCQVDSQVTMMFWYRQQPGQSLTLIATANQGSEATYESGFVIDKFPISRPNLTFSTLTVSNMSPEDSSIYLCSVGEHGGTEAFFGQGTRLTVV.